Below are 14 T cell receptor beta chains sequenced from a single sample in a study of lymphopenia after photon versus proton radiotherapy. Only in-frame clones appear in the TCRdb table, and some are missing; sequencing was by immunoSEQ multiplex PCR. Of some 30,000 clones listed, approximately 87% were seen once; the top ten hold roughly 15%. The material was peripheral blood, obtained from a patient treated with proton-based radiotherapy. These receptors came from a woman in her 70s with pancreatic cancer.

V usage is TRBV5-1 and J usage is TRBJ2-7; 9 bases line up with TRBD2. The CDR3 spans 18 residues. Per the germline V gene, CDR1 is SGHRS and CDR2 is YFSETQ. V lost 0 bases, J lost 5 bases, and 15 bases stayed unmatched. The CDR3 reads CASSLAQGFQREDHEQYF. CDR3 DNA: TGCGCCAGCAGCTTGGCCCAGGGTTTCCAGCGGGAGGACCACGAGCAGTACTTC.

The chain links TRBV2 to TRBJ2-7; TRBD1 matches 7 bases. The ends lost 10 bases at V and 0 bases at J; junction bases unmatched: 6. The CDR3 length is 13 residues. Germline V gene sequence: CDR1 SNHLY, CDR2 FYNNEI. The CDR3 sequence is CAIGQASSYEQYF. The CDR3 DNA is TGTGCCATCGGACAGGCGAGCTCCTACGAGCAGTACTTC.

V and J are TRBV18 and TRBJ2-1, with D maybe TRBD2 (5 bases). The CDR3 runs 15 residues. V was trimmed by 6 bases and J by 6 bases, leaving 18 bases between them. The V gene's germline CDR1 is KGHSH and CDR2 LQKENI. The CDR3 spells CASSAGLANSNEQFF. The CDR3 nucleotides are TGTGCCAGCTCCGCAGGACTTGCAAATTCCAATGAGCAGTTCTTC.

V usage is TRBV7-9 and J usage is TRBJ2-1; D possibly corresponds to TRBD2 (6 bases). The germline V gene has CDR1 SEHNR and CDR2 FQNEAQ (reference sequence). The V end was cut by 2 bases, the J end by 5 bases, with 22 bases between. The CDR3 has 18 amino acids. The CDR3 sequence is CASSLPPDYPHENNEQFF. In DNA form, the CDR3 reads TGTGCCAGCAGCTTACCGCCGGACTACCCCCACGAAAACAATGAGCAGTTCTTC.

The V call is TRBV19, the J call TRBJ1-1, with D tentatively TRBD1 (6 bases). CDR1 is LNHDA and CDR2 is SQIVND in the germline V gene (reference sequence). V lost 7 bases and J 0 bases, leaving 15 bases between the germline ends. The CDR3 contains 15 residues. CDR3 coding DNA: TGTGCCAGTACAGGGAGGGGGAACATGAACACTGAAGCTTTCTTT. This gives the protein CASTGRGNMNTEAFF.

V usage is TRBV19 and J usage is TRBJ1-5; perhaps TRBD1 as D (6 bases). This CDR3 comprises 13 residues. Germline CDR1 is LNHDA and CDR2 is SQIVND (reference sequence). Trimming shortened V by 6 bases and J by 5 bases, and 11 bases separated the two germline ends. The CDR3 sequence is CASSSQGYQPQHF. CDR3 sequence (DNA): TGTGCCAGTAGCTCACAGGGTTATCAGCCCCAGCATTTT.

The chain is built from TRBV5-1 and TRBJ2-7; 11 positions match TRBD2. CDR3 size: 18 residues. CDR1 is SGHRS and CDR2 is YFSETQ in the germline V gene. J gave up 1 base and V 0 bases, and 9 bases lay outside the gene matches. Written as DNA, the CDR3 is TGCGCCAGCAGCTTGGAGGGTAGCGGGAGGGCCGGGTCCTACGAGCAGTACTTC. Encoded protein: CASSLEGSGRAGSYEQYF.

V usage is TRBV5-1 and J usage is TRBJ2-7; no definite D call. Trimming removed 4 bases at V and 0 bases at J, with 2 bases between. There are 11 residues in the CDR3. CDR1 is SGHRS and CDR2 is YFSETQ in the germline V gene. Here the CDR3 reads CASSDSYEQYF. In nucleotides, the CDR3 is TGCGCCAGCAGCGACTCCTACGAGCAGTACTTC.

The count of this clone is one. The V and J genes are TRBV5-8 and TRBJ2-1; no firm D call. The V gene's germline CDR1 is SGHTS and CDR2 YDEGEE. CDR3 length equals 10 residues. V was clipped by 3 bases and J by 5 bases, with 0 bases between them. CDR3 residues: CASSYNEQFF. The CDR3 DNA reads TGTGCCAGCAGCTACAATGAGCAGTTCTTC. The entire variable domain, with the rest obtained from reference TRBV5-8 and TRBJ2-1, is as follows: EAGVTQSPTHLIKTRGQQATLRCSPISGHTSVYWYQQALGLGLQFLLWYDEGEERNRGNFPPRFSGRQFPNYSSELNVNALELEDSALYLCASSYNEQFFGPGTRLTVL.

This sequence joins TRBV28 and TRBJ2-1; no clear D. The CDR3 runs to 13 residues. Trimming removed 8 bases at V and 1 base at J, with 9 bases between. From germline, CDR1 is MDHEN and CDR2 SYDVKM. This chain's CDR3 is CASRGASYNEQFF. The DNA for the CDR3 is TGTGCCAGCCGAGGAGCATCCTACAATGAGCAGTTCTTC.

The chain combines TRBV11-3 with TRBJ2-7; D is uncertain. Germline values: CDR1 SGHNT, CDR2 YENEEA. The ends were cut back, 5 bases at V and 3 bases at J, with 17 bases in the middle. This CDR3 is built from 15 residues. Here the CDR3 reads CASSAHGESGYEQYF. The CDR3 nucleotides read TGTGCCAGCAGCGCCCATGGGGAATCGGGCTACGAGCAGTACTTC.

The chain joins TRBV5-1 to TRBJ2-5; no definite D call. Germline V gene sequence: CDR1 SGHRS, CDR2 YFSETQ. V was clipped by 1 base and J by 4 bases, with 5 bases between them. The CDR3 is 12 amino acids. The CDR3 DNA sequence: TGCGCCAGCAGCTTGAATCGAGAGACCCAGTACTTC. This gives the protein CASSLNRETQYF. Using reference TRBV5-1 and TRBJ2-5 for the parts outside the CDR3, the full variable domain is KAGVTQTPRYLIKTRGQQVTLSCSPISGHRSVSWYQQTPGQGLQFLFEYFSETQRNKGNFPGRFSGRQFSNSRSEMNVSTLELGDSALYLCASSLNRETQYFGPGTRLLVL.

J is TRBJ2-7 and V is TRBV7-2; D remains ambiguous. The V gene's germline CDR1 is SGHTA and CDR2 FQGNSA. The CDR3 spans 12 residues. Trimming shortened V by 5 bases and J by 1 base, and 6 bases separated the two germline ends. The CDR3 DNA reads as TGTGCCAGCAGCCCACCTTCCTACGAGCAGTACTTC. It yields the protein CASSPPSYEQYF.

The J gene is TRBJ2-3, the V gene TRBV7-2, with D perhaps matching TRBD1 (6 bases). The CDR3 spans 16 residues. CDR1 is SGHTA and CDR2 is FQGNSA in the germline V gene. The V end lost 3 bases, the J end lost 4 bases, and 17 bases lay between the germline ends. For the CDR3, the DNA is TGTGCCAGCAGCTTGGGGGCCGGACAGAGGCCAGATACGCAGTATTTT. Protein: CASSLGAGQRPDTQYF.